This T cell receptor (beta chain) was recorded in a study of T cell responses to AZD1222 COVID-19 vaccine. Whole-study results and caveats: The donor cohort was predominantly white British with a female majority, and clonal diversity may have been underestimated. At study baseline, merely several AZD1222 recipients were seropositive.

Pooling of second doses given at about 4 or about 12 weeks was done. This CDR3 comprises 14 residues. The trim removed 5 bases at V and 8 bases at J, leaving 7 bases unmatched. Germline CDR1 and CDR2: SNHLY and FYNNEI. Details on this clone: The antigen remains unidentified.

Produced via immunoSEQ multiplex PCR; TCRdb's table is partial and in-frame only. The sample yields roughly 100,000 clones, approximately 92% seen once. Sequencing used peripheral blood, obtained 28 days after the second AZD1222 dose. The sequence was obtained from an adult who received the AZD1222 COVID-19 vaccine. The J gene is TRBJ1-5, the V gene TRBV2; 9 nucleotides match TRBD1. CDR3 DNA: TGTGCCAGCAGTCTCCGGGACAGGGCAGAGCCCCAGCATTTT. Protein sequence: CASSLRDRAEPQHF.